This TCR beta chain was sequenced for a study of shared clonotypes between healthy human individuals. Whole-study findings and limits: Only blood was sampled, and tissue TCR repertoires likely differ from blood ones. Memory subsets generally showed lower estimated richness than naive subsets.

Naive CD8 isolation took CD45RO-negative cells positively selected for CCR7 and excluded terminally differentiated effector memory CD45RA+ cells. TCRdb's table, derived via immunoSEQ multiplex PCR, lists solely in-frame clones and lacks some. The profile covers millions of clones, with under 95% appearing a single time and 1.5% to 2% taken by the ten largest. CDR1 SEHNR and CDR2 FQNEAQ come from the germline V gene (reference sequence). This CDR3 contains 17 residues. The germline V and J ends were trimmed by 4 bases and 3 bases, with 21 bases remaining between them. As for this clone: Its antigen is as yet unknown.

This sequence was found in a man between 18 and 29 years old in good health. Some clones in this sample may be carry-over from other donors' samples. The genes are TRBV7-9 and TRBJ1-1; D is ambiguous. Material for sequencing was naive CD8+ T cells from PBMCs. For the CDR3, the DNA is TGTGCCAGCAGCTCCCCTTTCCCTTGGGATGCGGACACTGAAGCTTTCTTT. Translated: CASSSPFPWDADTEAFF.